This entry lists 32 T cell receptor beta chains sequenced from one sample in a study of stem cell transplantation in POMP-related autoinflammatory disease. Generated by immunoSEQ multiplex PCR, the TCRdb table keeps only in-frame clones and is missing some. The table has tens of thousands of clones, approximately 91% seen once. Here the sequenced sample was CD4+ T cells from PBMCs, taken after stem cell transplantation. These receptor sequences come from a human patient with POMP-related autoinflammation and immune dysregulation (PRAID). A subset of T cells may come from the graft donor.

The gene calls are TRBV7-9 and TRBJ1-5; 7 positions match TRBD1. Per the germline V gene, CDR1 is SEHNR and CDR2 is FQNEAQ (reference sequence). There are 14 residues in the CDR3. V lost 5 bases and J lost 4; bases outside the gene matches: 5. The chain's CDR3 is CASSGGTANQPQHF. CDR3 nucleotides: TGTGCCAGCAGCGGGGGGACAGCAAATCAGCCCCAGCATTTT.

The CDR3 sequence is CASKPRTGEEEKLFF. DNA for the CDR3: TGTGCCAGCAAACCTCGGACAGGGGAGGAGGAAAAACTGTTTTTT. This chain connects TRBV2 to TRBJ1-4, with 9 positions matching TRBD1. This CDR3 is 15 amino acids long. Germline V gene sequence: CDR1 SNHLY, CDR2 FYNNEI. The V and J ends lost 7 bases and 8 bases, in that order; junction bases with no gene match: 11. Using reference TRBV2 and TRBJ1-4 for the parts outside the CDR3, the full variable domain is EPEVTQTPSHQVTQMGQEVILRCVPISNHLYFYWYRQILGQKVEFLVSFYNNEISEKSEIFDDQFSVERPDGSNFTLKIRSTKLEDSAMYFCASKPRTGEEEKLFFGSGTQLSVL.

This clone has a handful of counts. This chain uses TRBV2 with TRBJ2-1, with D hard to call. CDR3 size: 14 residues. Between the trimmed V and J ends, which lost 4 bases and 0 bases, there was a span of 7 bases. The germline V gene encodes CDR1 SNHLY and CDR2 FYNNEI. Here the CDR3 DNA reads TGTGCCAGCAGTGCTGACAACTCCTACAATGAGCAGTTCTTC. Translated: CASSADNSYNEQFF.

This chain joins TRBV27 and TRBJ1-5, with D maybe TRBD1 (6 bases). Trimming cost V 7 bases and J 7 bases, with 20 bases left between them. The CDR3 spans 15 residues. The germline gives CDR1 MNHEY, CDR2 SMNVEV (reference sequence). The CDR3 reads CASNPFGGVGQPQHF. The CDR3 DNA sequence: TGTGCCAGCAACCCGTTCGGGGGCGTTGGCCAGCCCCAGCATTTT.

The CDR3 region has the DNA TGTGCCAGCAGCCCCAGGGACAGCCTCATGAACACTGAAGCTTTCTTT. Translated: CASSPRDSLMNTEAFF. The chain recombines TRBV11-2 with TRBJ1-1, with 7 bases fitting TRBD1. The CDR3 has 16 residues. CDR1 SGHAT and CDR2 FQNNGV come from the germline V gene. After removal of 5 bases from V and 0 bases from J, the junction contained 9 bases not matched to a gene.

This clone was seen just once. The chain has TRBV4-1 and TRBJ2-5; no firm D call. The CDR3 contains 14 residues. Trimming stripped 1 base from V and 2 bases from J, with 8 bases between. Germline V gives CDR1 MGHRA, CDR2 YSYEKL. The CDR3 sequence: CASSQGWRQETQYF. Here the CDR3 DNA reads TGCGCCAGCAGCCAAGGGTGGCGTCAAGAGACCCAGTACTTC.

The chain uses TRBV28 and TRBJ1-4; D is perhaps TRBD1 (6 bases). The V end lost 4 bases, the J end lost 3 bases, and 18 bases lay between the germline ends. Germline CDR1 reads MDHEN; CDR2 reads SYDVKM. The CDR3 totals 17 residues. Here the CDR3 DNA reads TGTGCCAGCAGTTCTTGGACCAGGGGTTTAGCTAATGAAAAACTGTTTTTT. Protein sequence: CASSSWTRGLANEKLFF.

This chain connects TRBV11-3 to TRBJ1-2; 9 bases are a match to TRBD1. The CDR3 has 16 amino acids. V lost 1 base to trimming and J lost 3 bases; unmatched junction nucleotides: 6. Germline-derived CDR1 and CDR2 are SGHNT and YENEEA. DNA of the CDR3: TGTGCCAGCAGCTTAGGGGGACAGGGCGGCGACTATGGCTACACCTTC. It encodes CASSLGGQGGDYGYTF.

V and J are TRBV28 and TRBJ1-2; possible D gene TRBD1, 6 bases. With 3 bases removed from V and 8 bases from J, the gap between germline ends came to 10 bases. The CDR3 is 12 residues long. CDR1 is MDHEN and CDR2 is SYDVKM in the germline V gene. In nucleotides, the CDR3 is TGTGCCAGCAGTTTCGGGGGCCGCGGCTACACCTTC. It yields the protein CASSFGGRGYTF.

This chain connects TRBV9 to TRBJ2-3; TRBD1 is a possible D gene (6 bases). Germline V gene lookup returns CDR1 SGDLS and CDR2 YYNGEE. The CDR3 is 16 residues long. V was cut by 4 bases and J by 0 bases, with 15 bases left in between. The CDR3 reads CASSPSGTSSTDTQYF. The DNA of the CDR3 is TGTGCCAGCAGCCCCTCCGGGACATCGAGCACAGATACGCAGTATTTT.

This chain connects TRBV5-1 to TRBJ2-5; 9 nucleotides line up with TRBD1. The CDR3 loop spans 16 amino acids. V was clipped by 2 bases and J by 3 bases; unmatched bases: 8. Germline V CDR1 and CDR2: SGHRS, YFSETQ. The CDR3 nucleotides are TGCGCCAGCAGCTTTGGTAACAGGGGGCGCAAAGAGACCCAGTACTTC. Protein product: CASSFGNRGRKETQYF.

This chain connects TRBV5-4 to TRBJ2-5; D might be TRBD2 (5 bases). Germline CDR1 and CDR2: SGHNT and YYREEE (reference sequence). Trimming stripped 0 bases from V and 9 bases from J, with 12 bases between. The CDR3 is 13 residues long. The CDR3 loop is CASSLGDVASQYF. The CDR3 coding sequence is TGTGCCAGCAGCTTGGGAGATGTAGCGTCCCAGTACTTC.

The gene calls are TRBV7-9 and TRBJ1-4; the D is unclear. Germline V gives CDR1 SEHNR, CDR2 FQNEAQ (reference sequence). CDR3 length: 16 amino acids. Between the trimmed V and J ends, which lost 4 bases and 7 bases, there was a span of 19 bases. The CDR3 bases are TGTGCCAGCAGCTCCGGACCTACCCTGGGAAGTGAAAAACTGTTTTTT. Protein product: CASSSGPTLGSEKLFF.

The chain uses TRBV5-1 and TRBJ1-1, with D possibly being TRBD1 (6 bases). Trimming cost V 1 base and J 5 bases, with 9 bases left between them. Germline assignment: CDR1 SGHRS and CDR2 YFSETQ. The CDR3 is 13 amino acids. The CDR3 sequence: CASSLSRGTEAFF. In DNA, the CDR3 is TGCGCCAGCAGCTTGAGCAGGGGTACTGAAGCTTTCTTT.

CDR3 sequence (DNA): TGTGCCAGTAGTATAGGACTAGCGGGGGGAAATGAGCAGTTCTTC. Translation gives CASSIGLAGGNEQFF. The V gene is TRBV19, the J gene TRBJ2-1; 13 positions match TRBD2. V lost 1 base to trimming and J lost 7 bases; unmatched junction nucleotides: 1. This CDR3 comprises 15 residues. Germline CDR1 LNHDA, CDR2 SQIVND (reference sequence).

This sequence joins TRBV5-1 and TRBJ2-2, with TRBD2 matching 14 bases. The CDR3 is 18 residues long. CDR1 is SGHRS, CDR2 YFSETQ, per germline. Trimming at V came to 0 bases and at J to 7 bases, leaving 8 bases not matched to a gene. For the CDR3, the DNA is TGCGCCAGCAGCTTGGCGGCTGGACTAGCGGGAGGTGACGGGGAGCTGTTTTTT. Its protein is CASSLAAGLAGGDGELFF.

The chain carries TRBV19 and TRBJ1-5; unclear D gene. Trimming cost V 10 bases and J 0 bases, with 10 bases left between them. This CDR3 is 13 amino acids long. Germline CDR1 reads LNHDA; CDR2 reads SQIVND (reference sequence). The CDR3 sequence: CAIRANSNQPQHF. CDR3 in DNA: TGTGCCATAAGGGCCAATAGCAATCAGCCCCAGCATTTT.

The chain employs TRBV4-2 and TRBJ2-3; 13 nucleotides agree with TRBD2. This CDR3 has 16 residues. Germline V gene data show CDR1 as LGHNA and CDR2 as YNFKEQ. V dropped 0 bases and J dropped 9; count of bases not matched to a gene: 6. The CDR3 reads CASSQELAGGSYTQYF. The CDR3 nucleotides are TGTGCCAGCAGCCAAGAACTAGCGGGAGGGTCCTACACGCAGTATTTT.

V and J are TRBV14 and TRBJ1-2; the D is unclear. Trimming left V 1 base short and J 0 bases short, with 3 bases between. Germline CDR1 is SGHDN and CDR2 is FVKESK. CDR3 size: 13 residues. DNA for the CDR3: TGTGCCAGCAGCCAAGCACCTAACTATGGCTACACCTTC. Translation gives CASSQAPNYGYTF.

The chain has TRBV6-5 and TRBJ2-2, with D hard to call. CDR3 size: 14 residues. Per germline, CDR1 MNHEY and CDR2 SVGAGI. V was cut by 6 bases and J by 4 bases, with 12 bases left in between. CDR3 region: CASRFRSGTGELFF. CDR3 DNA: TGTGCCAGCAGGTTCCGGTCGGGCACCGGGGAGCTGTTTTTT.

V and J are TRBV28 and TRBJ1-6, with no clear D. The V end was cut by 7 bases, the J end by 9 bases, with 19 bases between. Germline-derived CDR1 and CDR2 are MDHEN and SYDVKM. The CDR3 is 15 residues long. The CDR3 region has the DNA TGTGCCAGCACCCCCGGGCCAACCATTAGTTCACCCCTCCACTTT. Encoded protein: CASTPGPTISSPLHF.

The genes are TRBV4-2 and TRBJ2-3; D is perhaps TRBD1 or TRBD2 (5 bases each). Trimming left V 6 bases short and J 6 bases short, with 19 bases between. Germline CDR1 LGHNA, CDR2 YNFKEQ. The CDR3 has 15 residues. CDR3 sequence: CASSETGTVHDTQYF. The CDR3 DNA reads as TGTGCCAGCAGTGAGACCGGGACCGTACACGATACGCAGTATTTT.

The gene calls are TRBV28 and TRBJ1-2, with a tentative D call TRBD1 (6 bases). V was trimmed by 3 bases and J by 5 bases, leaving 13 bases between them. From germline, CDR1 is MDHEN and CDR2 SYDVKM. This CDR3 has 14 residues. CDR3 DNA: TGTGCCAGCAGTTTGGCAGGGAGGGGGTATGGCTACACCTTC. This encodes CASSLAGRGYGYTF.

In this sample, this clone is medium-sized. The rearrangement joins TRBV29-1 to TRBJ2-7; 10 nucleotides agree with TRBD1. Looked up from germline, CDR1 is SQVTM and CDR2 is ANQGSEA. The CDR3 totals 13 residues. The V segment lost 7 bases and the J segment 4 bases; nucleotides outside the gene matches: 7. The CDR3 here is CSAEGQGGYEQYF. DNA of the CDR3: TGCAGCGCAGAAGGACAGGGGGGGTACGAGCAGTACTTC.

The V and J genes are TRBV14 and TRBJ2-3, with D possibly matching TRBD1 (6 bases). The CDR3 has 13 residues. Trimming took 6 bases from V and 5 from J, leaving 12 bases between them. The V gene's germline CDR1 is SGHDN and CDR2 FVKESK. CDR3 loop: CASRDSGEDTQYF. CDR3 nucleotide sequence: TGTGCCAGCAGGGACAGTGGAGAAGATACGCAGTATTTT.

V usage is TRBV6-5 and J usage is TRBJ2-7; TRBD2 aligns across 9 bases. The CDR3 length is 15 residues. Germline V lookup: CDR1 MNHEY, CDR2 SVGAGI. Trimming at V came to 4 bases and at J to 2 bases, leaving 6 bases not matched to a gene. DNA of the CDR3: TGTGCCAGCAGTTTTAGCGGGAGAACCACCTACGAGCAGTACTTC. The encoded protein is CASSFSGRTTYEQYF.

The chain uses TRBV2 and TRBJ1-1; the match to TRBD1 covers 9 bases. With 3 bases clipped from V and 4 bases from J, the junction kept 18 bases outside the gene matches. Germline V gives CDR1 SNHLY, CDR2 FYNNEI. The CDR3 has 19 residues. This CDR3 reads CASSDRGQGWPLAGTEAFF. The DNA of the CDR3 is TGTGCCAGCAGTGATAGAGGACAGGGGTGGCCCCTTGCCGGCACTGAAGCTTTCTTT.

The V and J genes are TRBV20-1 and TRBJ2-7; 9 bases are shared with TRBD2. This CDR3 contains 14 residues. The germline CDR1 and CDR2 sequences are DFQATT and SNEGSKA (reference sequence). V shed 3 bases, J shed 2 bases, and the junction held 5 bases outside the gene matches. CDR3 amino acids: CSASRRTSAYEQYF. DNA of the CDR3: TGCAGTGCTAGTAGGCGGACTAGCGCCTACGAGCAGTACTTC.

The chain joins TRBV7-9 to TRBJ1-2; D unresolved. The CDR3 runs to 12 residues. The V gene's germline CDR1 is SEHNR and CDR2 FQNEAQ (reference sequence). The V gene lost 2 bases and the J gene lost 8 bases, with 9 bases spanning the gap. The CDR3 here is CASSLSPEGYTF. The DNA of the CDR3 is TGTGCCAGCAGCTTATCCCCGGAGGGCTACACCTTC. The full variable domain, with the rest looked up from reference TRBV7-9 and TRBJ1-2, is DTGVSQNPRHKITKRGQNVTFRCDPISEHNRLYWYRQTLGQGPEFLTYFQNEAQLEKSRLLSDRFSAERPKGSFSTLEIQRTEQGDSAMYLCASSLSPEGYTFGSGTRLTVV.

The CDR3 DNA sequence: TGTGCCAGCAGTTTATTCGCAAGACAAGAGACCCAGTACTTC. Residues: CASSLFARQETQYF. The chain carries TRBV28 and TRBJ2-5; D gene ambiguous. This CDR3 is built from 14 residues. CDR1 is MDHEN, CDR2 SYDVKM, per germline. The V gene lost 1 base and the J gene lost 2 bases, with 8 bases spanning the gap.

The chain employs TRBV5-4 and TRBJ2-3; the match to TRBD2 covers 9 bases. CDR3 size: 16 residues. The ends lost 3 bases at V and 4 bases at J; junction bases unmatched: 9. CDR1 and CDR2 (germline): SGHNT, YYREEE (reference sequence). The CDR3 loop is CASSSERGVRSDTQYF. The CDR3 DNA is TGTGCCAGCAGCTCAGAGCGGGGGGTGAGGTCAGATACGCAGTATTTT.

The V call is TRBV11-2, the J call TRBJ2-5; the match to TRBD1 covers 7 bases. There are 16 residues in the CDR3. The V gene end was trimmed by 8 bases and the J gene end by 2 bases; junction bases not matched to a gene: 14. CDR1 is SGHAT and CDR2 is FQNNGV in the germline V gene. DNA of the CDR3: TGTGCCAGCTGGGGTCCCGGCAGGGGGTCGCAAGAGACCCAGTACTTC. Amino acids: CASWGPGRGSQETQYF.